The rows below give T cell receptor beta chains drawn from one sample of a study of blood T cell repertoires in COVID-19. The table came from immunoSEQ multiplex PCR; TCRdb's copy has only in-frame clones and leaves some out. Among some 100,000 clones listed, approximately 86% were seen once. Source material: peripheral blood. The receptors originated from a man in his forties or fifties with COVID-19, enrolled during active disease. The CDR3 runs from the conserved cysteine through the conserved F or W. The D gene is left open where the match is weak. Some rows have no size entry. The others give once, few or many, or a class for an expanded clone.

- TRBJ1-5 TRBV4-2 - CASSQDPEGQPQHF TGTGCCAGCAGCCAAGATCCGGAGGGTCAGCCCCAGCATTTT
- TRBJ2-7 TRBV10-3 TRBD1 CAISQTGQGEVFEQYF TGTGCCATCAGCCAAACGGGACAGGGCGAGGTCTTCGAGCAGTACTTC
- TRBJ2-7 TRBV5-5 - CASSLVAVSYEQYF TGTGCCAGCAGCTTGGTGGCGGTCTCCTACGAGCAGTACTTC
- TRBJ2-2 TRBV9 TRBD1 CASSVAEQGASGTGELFF TGTGCCAGCAGCGTAGCTGAACAGGGGGCTTCAGGCACCGGGGAGCTGTTTTTT
- TRBJ1-1 TRBV10-3 - CAISVREGTEAFF TGTGCCATCAGTGTCAGGGAGGGTACTGAAGCTTTCTTT
- TRBJ1-1 TRBV4-3 - CASSQEWATEAFF TGCGCCAGCAGCCAAGAATGGGCCACTGAAGCTTTCTTT
once TRBJ2-3 TRBV7-9 TRBD2 CASSLGLQRGGDTQYF TGTGCCAGCAGCTTAGGTTTACAGCGGGGGGGAGATACGCAGTATTTT
once TRBJ1-1 TRBV27 - CASSRDRNTEAFF TGTGCCAGCAGTAGAGACAGGAACACTGAAGCTTTCTTT
once TRBJ2-3 TRBV5-1 - CASSLERAVTQYF TGCGCCAGCAGCTTGGAGCGGGCCGTTACGCAGTATTTT
- TRBJ1-2 TRBV7-9 TRBD1 CASSFQTGNYGYTF TGTGCCAGCAGCTTTCAGACAGGGAACTATGGCTACACCTTC
- TRBJ1-2 TRBV14 - CASSQSPRDYYGYTF TGTGCCAGCAGCCAAAGTCCCCGGGACTACTATGGCTACACCTTC
- TRBJ1-1 TRBV4-1 - CASSPRGGTEAFF TGCGCCAGCAGTCCCCGGGGAGGTACTGAAGCTTTCTTT
few TRBJ2-1 TRBV9 TRBD2 CASSALAGGLGEQFF TGTGCCAGCAGCGCATTAGCGGGGGGGCTAGGTGAGCAGTTCTTC
- TRBJ2-1 TRBV15 - CATSRDAGMGNEQFF TGTGCCACCAGCAGAGATGCAGGGATGGGAAATGAGCAGTTCTTC
- TRBJ1-6 TRBV7-6 TRBD1 CASSRGQGQSPLHF TGTGCCAGCAGCCGCGGACAGGGCCAATCACCCCTCCACTTT
- TRBJ2-5 TRBV21-1 - CASSKLSSEETQYF TGTGCCAGCAGCAAGTTGAGTTCGGAAGAGACCCAGTACTTC
- TRBJ2-7 TRBV5-1 TRBD1 CASSYGQGVYEQYF TGCGCCAGCAGCTACGGACAGGGAGTCTACGAGCAGTACTTC
- TRBJ1-4 TRBV4-1 - CASSQVGTATNEKLFF TGCGCCAGCAGCCAAGTGGGCACCGCAACTAATGAAAAACTGTTTTTT
- TRBJ1-4 TRBV5-1 - CASSLDPGSGEKLFF TGCGCCAGCAGCTTGGACCCCGGGAGCGGAGAAAAACTGTTTTTT
- TRBJ2-7 TRBV6-5 - CASSYSRVNEQYF TGTGCCAGCAGTTACTCCAGGGTTAACGAGCAGTACTTC
once TRBJ2-3 TRBV29-1 TRBD2 CSTSLAGGLDTQYF TGCAGCACCTCACTAGCGGGGGGTTTAGATACGCAGTATTTT
few TRBJ1-5 TRBV5-6 TRBD1 CASSLPGTGVLNQPQHF TGTGCCAGCAGCTTGCCCGGGACAGGGGTACTCAATCAGCCCCAGCATTTT
- TRBJ1-4 TRBV5-4 TRBD1 CASSIGQGSNEKLFF TGTGCCAGCAGCATCGGACAGGGTAGTAATGAAAAACTGTTTTTT
few TRBJ1-6 TRBV25-1 - CASSERVSADSPLHF TGTGCCAGCAGTGAAAGGGTGTCAGCGGATTCACCCCTCCACTTT
- TRBJ2-7 TRBV11-3 - CASSLEGSEPSYEQYF TGTGCCAGCAGCTTAGAAGGGAGCGAACCCTCCTACGAGCAGTACTTC
- TRBJ1-3 TRBV2 TRBD1 CASSAGGSGNTIYF TGTGCCAGCAGTGCAGGGGGATCTGGAAACACCATATATTTT
- TRBJ2-7 TRBV27 TRBD1 CASSPQGFSGEQYF TGTGCCAGCAGTCCACAGGGGTTTTCGGGCGAGCAGTACTTC
few TRBJ2-1 TRBV19 - CASKGWQGINEQFF TGTGCCAGTAAGGGTTGGCAGGGGATCAATGAGCAGTTCTTC
- TRBJ1-1 TRBV29-1 - CSAQDRRNTEAFF TGCAGCGCCCAGGACAGAAGAAACACTGAAGCTTTCTTT
- TRBJ1-5 TRBV6-5 - CASSYSRDSNQPQHF TGTGCCAGCAGTTACTCGAGGGATAGCAATCAGCCCCAGCATTTT
once TRBJ2-5 TRBV5-4 - CASSLAGAVGVQETQYF TGTGCCAGCAGCTTGGCAGGTGCGGTGGGAGTTCAAGAGACCCAGTACTTC
- TRBJ2-7 TRBV4-3 - CASSQDPGSSYEQYF TGCGCCAGCAGCCAAGATCCCGGGAGCTCCTACGAGCAGTACTTC
once TRBJ2-3 TRBV28 - CASGDPPYF TGTGCCAGCGGAGACCCCCCGTATTTT
- TRBJ2-7 TRBV3-1/TRBV3-2 - CASSQAMRQRKDYEQYF TGTGCCAGCAGCCAAGCGATGAGACAGCGAAAAGACTACGAGCAGTACTTC
- TRBJ2-7 TRBV6-5 - CASSRRDSYEQYF TGTGCCAGCAGCAGACGGGACTCCTACGAGCAGTACTTC
- TRBJ1-4 TRBV25-1 - CASSASYPRVTNEKLFF TGTGCCAGCTCAGCCTCCTACCCCCGGGTGACTAATGAAAAACTGTTTTTT
once TRBJ2-2 TRBV15 - CATSRDLGTGELFF TGTGCCACCAGCAGAGATCTCGGGACCGGGGAGCTGTTTTTT
- TRBJ1-2 TRBV20-1 - CSARTGTRYTF TGCAGTGCCCGGACGGGAACCCGCTACACCTTC
once TRBJ1-1 TRBV19 - CASSTHPGRLGEAFF TGTGCCAGTAGTACACACCCCGGCCGTCTCGGGGAAGCTTTCTTT
once TRBJ1-1 TRBV6-5 TRBD1 CASSYGQGGTEAFF TGTGCCAGCAGTTACGGACAGGGAGGGACTGAAGCTTTCTTT
few TRBJ2-5 TRBV18 TRBD2 CASSPSRSGGKETQYF TGTGCCAGCTCACCGTCGAGAAGCGGGGGCAAAGAGACCCAGTACTTC
- TRBJ1-4 TRBV6-6 - CASSRTTNEKLFF TGTGCCAGCAGTCGGACTACTAATGAAAAACTGTTTTTT
few TRBJ2-1 TRBV20-1 TRBD1 CSASSGTGGAGLQFF TGCAGTGCTAGTTCCGGGACAGGGGGCGCTGGGCTGCAGTTCTTC
once TRBJ2-2 TRBV11-2 - CASSWRRDVTGELFF TGTGCCAGCAGCTGGAGGCGGGACGTCACCGGGGAGCTGTTTTTT
- TRBJ1-1 TRBV2 - CASSPGDTEAFF TGTGCCAGCAGTCCGGGGGACACTGAAGCTTTCTTT
- TRBJ2-6 TRBV28 - CASFSSGANVLTF TGTGCCAGTTTCAGCTCTGGGGCCAACGTCCTGACTTTC
- TRBJ1-1 TRBV3-1/TRBV3-2 - CASSQQGIAEAFF TGTGCCAGCAGCCAACAGGGTATCGCTGAAGCTTTCTTT
- TRBJ1-6 TRBV6-5 - CASTWTANSPLHF TGTGCCAGCACCTGGACAGCTAATTCACCCCTCCACTTT
- TRBJ2-3 TRBV5-4 - CASNSMGRGTDTQYF TGTGCCAGCAACTCAATGGGGAGGGGGACAGATACGCAGTATTTT
- TRBJ2-2 TRBV2 TRBD2 CASRSGTTTGELFF TGTGCCAGCAGGTCCGGGACTACCACCGGGGAGCTGTTTTTT
- TRBJ2-3 TRBV2 TRBD2 CASTRGLAGTDTQYF TGTGCCAGCACCCGAGGACTAGCCGGCACAGATACGCAGTATTTT
- TRBJ1-2 TRBV19 - CASSIRTNLYGYTF TGTGCCAGTAGTATTCGGACAAACCTCTATGGCTACACCTTC
- TRBJ2-1 TRBV3-1/TRBV3-2 TRBD2 CASSHTTSGDNEQFF TGTGCCAGCAGCCATACGACTAGCGGAGACAATGAGCAGTTCTTC
once TRBJ1-5 TRBV11-2 - CASSSASRSAPQHF TGTGCCAGCAGTTCAGCATCTAGATCAGCTCCCCAGCATTTT